The 4 T cell receptor beta chains presented below share a single source sample, sequenced in a study of cytomegalovirus exposure and HLA in healthy donors. Both 60 Vbeta primers and 13 Jbeta primers went into the PCR. The data were produced by immunoSEQ multiplex PCR, yet TCRdb's version contains in-frame clones alone and is incomplete. This listing includes about 92,000 clones. The sample taken for sequencing was PBMCs. These receptors all stem from a middle-aged man in good health and CMV-seropositive.

The V and J genes are TRBV30 and TRBJ2-7; a possible D gene is TRBD1 (6 bases). The CDR3 sequence is 12 residues long. Germline values: CDR1 GTSNPN, CDR2 SVGIG (reference sequence). Trimming took 2 bases from V and 3 from J, leaving 8 bases between them. The CDR3 sequence is CAWSRQVYEQYF. The CDR3 bases are TGTGCCTGGAGTAGACAGGTCTACGAGCAGTACTTC.

The V call is TRBV7-2, the J call TRBJ2-7; TRBD2 agrees at 12 bases. The germline V gene has CDR1 SGHTA and CDR2 FQGNSA. Trimming took 4 bases from V and 3 from J; bases not matched to a gene: 4. This CDR3 is 15 amino acids long. CDR3 amino acids: CASSSLAGGGYEQYF. The CDR3, as DNA: TGTGCCAGCAGCTCTCTAGCGGGGGGGGGCTACGAGCAGTACTTC.

The chain uses TRBV5-1 and TRBJ1-1; D might be TRBD1 (6 bases). Germline-derived CDR1 and CDR2 are SGHRS and YFSETQ. V was pared by 0 bases and J by 5 bases, with 11 bases between. The CDR3 runs to 14 residues. As DNA, the CDR3 is TGCGCCAGCAGCTTGGGGGGGCCGGGTACTGAAGCTTTCTTT. Its translation: CASSLGGPGTEAFF.

The chain has TRBV7-3 and TRBJ2-2, with D perhaps matching TRBD2 (5 bases). CDR3 length equals 19 residues. V lost 2 bases, J lost 1 base, and 20 bases lay in between. The germline CDR1 and CDR2 sequences are SGHTA and FQGTGA. The CDR3 reads CASSLFATTYPGNTGELFF. CDR3 DNA sequence: TGTGCCAGCAGCTTATTTGCGACTACCTACCCAGGGAACACCGGGGAGCTGTTTTTT.